These 24 T cell receptor beta chains share one sample of origin, sequenced in a study of beta chain features in type 1 diabetes. Expressed TCRB transcripts got sequenced, as all isolated RNA was reverse transcribed. TCRdb's copy holds only in-frame clones and misses some; the assay was immunoSEQ multiplex PCR. The table includes about 40,000 clones, 45% to 50% detected once. The sequenced material came from central memory CD4+ T cells from blood. The receptors derive from a woman younger than 35 in good health.

CDR3 protein: CASSLLTGRYNTEAFF. For the CDR3, the DNA is TGTGCCAGCAGCCTTCTTACAGGGCGCTACAACACTGAAGCTTTCTTT. The rearrangement links TRBV7-2 to TRBJ1-1, with a tentative D call TRBD1 (6 bases). Germline V gene data show CDR1 as SGHTA and CDR2 as FQGNSA. This CDR3 comprises 16 residues. Trimming cost V 5 bases and J 2 bases, with 18 bases left between them.

The chain carries TRBV19 and TRBJ1-2, with 9 nucleotides matching TRBD1. V lost 5 bases and J lost 1; bases outside the gene matches: 5. CDR3 length equals 15 residues. The germline V gene encodes CDR1 LNHDA and CDR2 SQIVND (reference sequence). The CDR3 nucleotides read TGTGCCAGTAGTGCCGGGACAGGGTTTAACTATGGCTACACCTTC. It translates to CASSAGTGFNYGYTF. The whole variable domain, remainder taken from reference TRBV19 and TRBJ1-2, is DGGITQSPKYLFRKEGQNVTLSCEQNLNHDAMYWYRQDPGQGLRLIYYSQIVNDFQKGDIAEGYSVSREKKESFPLTVTSAQKNPTAFYLCASSAGTGFNYGYTFGSGTRLTVV.

The rearrangement links TRBV2 to TRBJ1-1; D call uncertain. The CDR3 has 13 residues. Germline CDR1 and CDR2: SNHLY and FYNNEI. The V end lost 7 bases, the J end lost 1 base, and 10 bases lay between the germline ends. CDR3 protein: CASIFQKNTEAFF. CDR3 in DNA: TGTGCCAGCATTTTTCAGAAGAACACTGAAGCTTTCTTT.

The rearrangement joins TRBV29-1 to TRBJ1-4; D is ambiguous. Germline CDR1 SQVTM, CDR2 ANQGSEA. V lost 4 bases, J lost 4 bases, and 7 bases lay in between. There are 12 residues in the CDR3. The CDR3: CSVGQFNEKLFF. DNA of the CDR3: TGCAGCGTTGGCCAGTTTAATGAAAAACTGTTTTTT. The full variable domain, with the rest looked up from reference TRBV29-1 and TRBJ1-4, is SAVISQKPSRDICQRGTSLTIQCQVDSQVTMMFWYRQQPGQSLTLIATANQGSEATYESGFVIDKFPISRPNLTFSTLTVSNMSPEDSSIYLCSVGQFNEKLFFGSGTQLSVL.

The J gene is TRBJ1-4, the V gene TRBV7-9; possible D gene TRBD1, 5 bases. The CDR3 runs to 15 residues. Trimming took off 4 bases at V and 8 bases at J, with 17 bases between the two ends. CDR1 and CDR2 from the germline V gene are SEHNR and FQNEAQ (reference sequence). The CDR3 nucleotides are TGTGCCAGCAGCTCCTACACCGGGGGATCCGAAAAACTGTTTTTT. It is translated as CASSSYTGGSEKLFF. The entire variable domain, with the rest obtained from reference TRBV7-9 and TRBJ1-4, is as follows: DTGVSQNPRHKITKRGQNVTFRCDPISEHNRLYWYRQTLGQGPEFLTYFQNEAQLEKSRLLSDRFSAERPKGSFSTLEIQRTEQGDSAMYLCASSSYTGGSEKLFFGSGTQLSVL.

CDR3 in amino acids: CASSVGTANTGELFF. CDR3 DNA sequence: TGTGCCAGTAGTGTCGGGACAGCGAACACCGGGGAGCTGTTTTTT. This rearrangement joins TRBV19 to TRBJ2-2, with TRBD1 matching 7 bases. Unmatched junction bases numbered 3, after V lost 5 bases and J lost 0 bases. The CDR3 totals 15 residues. CDR1 LNHDA and CDR2 SQIVND come from the germline V gene (reference sequence).

The rearrangement links TRBV7-3 to TRBJ2-2; D perhaps matches TRBD1 (6 bases). Germline V gives CDR1 SGHTA, CDR2 FQGTGA. This CDR3 region has 14 residues. The germline V and J ends were trimmed by 4 bases and 3 bases, with 9 bases remaining between them. CDR3 sequence: CASSSSGDTGELFF. The DNA for the CDR3 is TGTGCCAGCAGCTCCTCAGGGGACACCGGGGAGCTGTTTTTT.

The CDR3, as DNA: TGTGCCTGGAGTGTCAGCGGGGGGGCCTACGAGACCCAGTACTTC. Translation gives CAWSVSGGAYETQYF. V gene TRBV30 combines with J gene TRBJ2-5; 10 bases are shared with TRBD2. This CDR3 comprises 15 residues. The junction had 6 bases not matched to a gene; V was cut back by 0 bases and J by 5 bases. Looked up from germline, CDR1 is GTSNPN and CDR2 is SVGIG (reference sequence).

V and J are TRBV30 and TRBJ1-2; D is undetermined. Between the trimmed V and J ends, which lost 2 bases and 4 bases, there was a span of 14 bases. There are 14 residues in the CDR3. Germline V lookup: CDR1 GTSNPN, CDR2 SVGIG (reference sequence). The CDR3 reads CAWSRQRGPYGYTF. In DNA form, the CDR3 reads TGTGCCTGGAGTCGTCAGCGAGGGCCCTATGGCTACACCTTC.

V gene TRBV19 combines with J gene TRBJ1-4; possible D gene TRBD1, 5 bases. Germline V gives CDR1 LNHDA, CDR2 SQIVND (reference sequence). The V end lost 10 bases, the J end lost 8 bases, and 20 bases lay between the germline ends. CDR3 length: 14 residues. The CDR3 region has the DNA TGTGCCACCGGACCCCCTCAGGGTAGAGAAAAACTGTTTTTT. Translated: CATGPPQGREKLFF.

V usage is TRBV28 and J usage is TRBJ2-7, with 14 bases matching TRBD2. Germline V gene sequence: CDR1 MDHEN, CDR2 SYDVKM. Trimming at V came to 4 bases and at J to 1 base, leaving 6 bases not matched to a gene. This CDR3 is built from 17 residues. The CDR3 protein is CASSSGTSGSGSYEQYF. CDR3 nucleotides: TGTGCCAGCAGTTCCGGGACTAGCGGGAGTGGGTCCTACGAGCAGTACTTC.

This clone appeared a few times. This chain connects TRBV5-4 to TRBJ2-3, with a tentative D call TRBD1 (5 bases). The CDR3 has 14 amino acids. V was trimmed by 2 bases and J by 4 bases, leaving 11 bases between them. The V gene's germline CDR1 is SGHNT and CDR2 YYREEE (reference sequence). The CDR3, as DNA: TGTGCCAGCAGCTTAAGGACAAGCGCAGATACGCAGTATTTT. It yields the protein CASSLRTSADTQYF.

This clone appeared a few times. The chain has TRBV4-2 and TRBJ2-5; D perhaps matches TRBD1 (6 bases). The CDR3 is made up of 14 amino acids. The ends were cut back, 2 bases at V and 5 bases at J, with 12 bases in the middle. Germline CDR1 is LGHNA and CDR2 is YNFKEQ. The CDR3 loop reads CASSQRTAGETQYF. The CDR3 nucleotides are TGTGCCAGCAGCCAACGGACAGCCGGGGAGACCCAGTACTTC.

V usage is TRBV28 and J usage is TRBJ1-3, with D uncertain. Germline CDR1 and CDR2: MDHEN and SYDVKM. CDR3 size: 15 residues. The ends were cut back, 5 bases at V and 0 bases at J, with 11 bases in the middle. CDR3 residues: CASSPPGSSGNTIYF. CDR3 in DNA: TGTGCCAGCAGTCCACCAGGCTCCTCTGGAAACACCATATATTTT. Variable domain in full (rest from reference TRBV28 and TRBJ1-3): DVKVTQSSRYLVKRTGEKVFLECVQDMDHENMFWYRQDPGLGLRLIYFSYDVKMKEKGDIPEGYSVSREKKERFSLILESASTNQTSMYLCASSPPGSSGNTIYFGEGSWLTVV.

This clone was recorded a few times. This chain links TRBV29-1 with TRBJ1-1; TRBD1 aligns across 8 bases. Germline-derived CDR1 and CDR2 are SQVTM and ANQGSEA. The CDR3 has 15 amino acids. Trimming took 7 bases from V and 0 from J; bases not matched to a gene: 10. CDR3 sequence: CSARQGWGMNTEAFF. The CDR3 DNA reads as TGCAGCGCCCGACAGGGGTGGGGTATGAACACTGAAGCTTTCTTT.

This chain uses TRBV5-4 with TRBJ1-2, with 8 positions matching TRBD1. Germline-derived CDR1 and CDR2 are SGHNT and YYREEE (reference sequence). J gave up 8 bases and V 0 bases, and 3 bases lay outside the gene matches. The length of the CDR3 is 13 residues. The CDR3 protein is CASSLATGAGYTF. CDR3 in DNA: TGTGCCAGCAGCTTGGCGACAGGGGCGGGCTACACCTTC.

The rearrangement uses TRBV28 and TRBJ1-1; a weak D match, TRBD1 (5 bases). Germline V lookup: CDR1 MDHEN, CDR2 SYDVKM. CDR3 size: 12 residues. Trimming pared 9 bases from V and 9 bases from J, leaving 17 bases between. The DNA for the CDR3 is TGTGCCAGTAAGACTTCAGGGAATCAAGCTTTCTTT. It translates to CASKTSGNQAFF.

This clone was detected only a few times. The V gene is TRBV11-2, the J gene TRBJ2-7, with 7 nucleotides matching TRBD1. The CDR3 spans 15 residues. Germline lookup yields CDR1 SGHAT and CDR2 FQNNGV. The ends lost 5 bases at V and 2 bases at J; junction bases unmatched: 9. In nucleotides, the CDR3 is TGTGCCAGCAGCCTCTACCGGGACAGCGCCTACGAGCAGTACTTC. Its translation: CASSLYRDSAYEQYF.

The CDR3 DNA is TGTGCCAGCAGGTCCAGGAGGGAAGCTTTCTTT. Protein product: CASRSRREAFF. V is TRBV27 and J is TRBJ1-1; D is undetermined. Germline V gene lookup returns CDR1 MNHEY and CDR2 SMNVEV (reference sequence). The CDR3 is 11 amino acids. The germline V and J ends were trimmed by 6 bases and 8 bases, with 10 bases remaining between them.

The chain recombines TRBV6-1 with TRBJ1-1; D uncertain. V was trimmed by 6 bases and J by 1 base, leaving 12 bases between them. CDR3 length: 14 residues. The germline V gene encodes CDR1 MNHNS and CDR2 SASEGT. CDR3 amino acids: CASSRRRENTEAFF. Here the CDR3 DNA reads TGTGCCAGCAGCCGGAGACGGGAGAACACTGAAGCTTTCTTT.

This rearrangement joins TRBV6-1 to TRBJ2-2; 7 bases are a match to TRBD1. V dropped 5 bases and J dropped 5; count of bases not matched to a gene: 5. In germline, CDR1 is MNHNS, CDR2 SASEGT. The CDR3 has 14 amino acids. The CDR3 loop reads CASSLFRGTGELFF. The CDR3 region has the DNA TGTGCCAGCAGTCTCTTCAGGGGGACCGGGGAGCTGTTTTTT.

Relative to its sample, this clone is medium-sized. The chain joins TRBV2 to TRBJ2-3; D is possibly TRBD2 (5 bases). V lost 7 bases and J lost 0, with 11 bases in between. Germline V gene sequence: CDR1 SNHLY, CDR2 FYNNEI. This CDR3 has 14 residues. The CDR3 spells CASTATTSTDTQYF. The DNA for the CDR3 is TGTGCCAGCACCGCGACTACCAGCACAGATACGCAGTATTTT.

V is TRBV25-1 and J is TRBJ2-5; 9 positions match TRBD2. The CDR3 totals 16 residues. Germline V CDR1 and CDR2: MGHDK, SYGVNS. V shed 5 bases, J shed 5 bases, and the junction held 12 bases outside the gene matches. The CDR3 region is CASSLAGVSTEETQYF. CDR3 in DNA: TGTGCCAGCAGTTTAGCGGGAGTAAGTACGGAGGAGACCCAGTACTTC.

This clone was seen a handful of times. This rearrangement joins TRBV2 to TRBJ2-1, with TRBD2 matching over 10 bases. Trimming at V came to 6 bases and at J to 3 bases, leaving 5 bases not matched to a gene. This CDR3 comprises 15 residues. Germline CDR1 is SNHLY and CDR2 is FYNNEI. CDR3 residues: CASRVAGGFYNEQFF. The CDR3 nucleotides are TGTGCCAGCAGAGTAGCGGGAGGCTTCTACAATGAGCAGTTCTTC.